Sequencing of this T cell receptor beta chain was carried out in a study of blood T cells in healthy people across ages. Study-level findings and limits: Roughly linear age-related decline in beta diversity appeared, significant by age 40.

As to this clonotype: What it binds is unknown.

With a J-beta primer mix and a sample-barcoded 5' primer, a second PCR ran roughly 6 to 12 cycles. TCRdb re-derived calls from the 5' RACE reads in MiXCR, one entry per CDR3 protein. The table records about 970,000 distinct CDR3 sequences, about 53% of them present only once. V was pared by 5 bases and J by 5 bases, with 12 bases between. The germline gives CDR1 SGHTA, CDR2 FQGNSA. This CDR3 has 13 amino acids. The chain links TRBV7-2 to TRBJ1-2; D possibly corresponds to TRBD1 (6 bases). The sequenced sample consisted of blood. The source of this sequence is a woman in her fifties or sixties in good health. The CDR3 coding sequence is TGTGCCAGCAGCACAACACAGGGTTATGGCTACACCTTC. Encoded protein: CASSTTQGYGYTF.